This entry describes one T cell receptor beta chain. Antigen: not known. The authors reverse transcribed all of the isolated RNA, so sequencing captured expressed TCRB transcripts. Clones were sequenced by immunoSEQ multiplex PCR, and TCRdb holds only the in-frame ones, with some missing. The sample contains over 150,000 clones, 10% of which appear only once. Germline V gives CDR1 SEHNR, CDR2 FQNEAQ (reference sequence). CDR3 length equals 14 residues. J was trimmed by 3 bases and V by 5 bases; bases with no gene match: 6. The data were obtained in a study of beta chain features in type 1 diabetes. Broader study findings: Researchers report that Type 1 diabetes patients had moderately but significantly shorter TCRB CDR3s across all four CD4+ subsets.

The chain has TRBV7-9 and TRBJ1-1; 7 nucleotides match TRBD1. The sample consisted of central memory CD4+ T cells from blood. The clonotype comes from a man younger than 40 with type 1 diabetes. This chain's CDR3 is CASSQYQGDTEAFF. Here the CDR3 DNA reads TGTGCCAGCAGCCAATATCAGGGGGACACTGAAGCTTTCTTT.